This T cell receptor (beta chain) was captured by sequencing in a study of T cells in Graves' hyperthyroidism and ophthalmopathy. This clonotype occurred many times. Trimming took off 6 bases at V and 6 bases at J, with 18 bases between the two ends. This CDR3 has 14 amino acids. Stable disease denoted Graves' hyperthyroidism without ophthalmopathy progression within 18 months. From roughly 9.2 ml of fresh peripheral blood, PBMCs were isolated. Amplified regions were TCR beta CDR3 sequences from RNA transcripts. RT-PCR in the first round (using the HTBI primer set) targeted the TCR CDR3. A single record per CDR3 protein comes from TCRdb applying MiXCR to the multiplex PCR reads. The sample has around 520,000 distinct CDR3 sequences, 14% seen once.

The chain recombines TRBV12-3 or TRBV12-4 with TRBJ2-7; a weak D match, TRBD1 (6 bases). The sample taken for sequencing was blood. This TCR came from a woman aged 40 to 50 with Graves' hyperthyroidism. The CDR3 coding sequence is TGTGCCAGCAGCCAACCTGGGTTGGGGGCCGAGCAGTACTTC. Protein sequence: CASSQPGLGAEQYF.